The present T cell receptor beta chain was sequenced within a study of CD8 T cells in ankylosing spondylitis. Whole-study findings and limits: A TCR beta motif made of fewer than ten highly homologous variants seemed typical of ankylosing spondylitis blood. In reactive arthritis synovial fluid and blood, some motif variants had been reported before. Peripheral blood samples showed relatively rare disease-linked clones, and these clones were CD8+. The authors reported significant enrichment of disease-linked clones in matched ankylosing spondylitis synovial fluid.

Scientists made TCR beta libraries using quantitative 5'-RACE with molecular barcodes. One entry per CDR3 protein results from TCRdb running MiXCR on the 5' RACE reads. The sample records approximately 440,000 distinct CDR3 sequences, approximately 17% being singletons. Details on this clonotype: Its antigen is unidentified.

Germline lookup yields CDR1 DFQATT and CDR2 SNEGSKA (reference sequence). The CDR3 has 13 residues. After removal of 3 bases from V and 7 bases from J, the junction contained 8 bases not matched to a gene. V and J are TRBV20-1 and TRBJ2-5; 7 positions match TRBD1. The sequence came from a male donor with ankylosing spondylitis. Specimen: blood, either unsorted or a sorted T cell fraction (not recorded which). CDR3 protein: CSARGDSSGTQYF. The CDR3 coding sequence is TGCAGTGCTAGGGGGGACAGCTCAGGGACCCAGTACTTC.